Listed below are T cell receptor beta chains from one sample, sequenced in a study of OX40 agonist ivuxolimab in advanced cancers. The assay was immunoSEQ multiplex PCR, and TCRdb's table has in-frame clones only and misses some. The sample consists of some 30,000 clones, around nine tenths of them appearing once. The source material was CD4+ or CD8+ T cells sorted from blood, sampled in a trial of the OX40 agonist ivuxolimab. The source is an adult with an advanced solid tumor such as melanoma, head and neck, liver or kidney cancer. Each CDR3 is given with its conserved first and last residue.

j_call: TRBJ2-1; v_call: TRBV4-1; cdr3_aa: CASSQYGGDYNEQFF
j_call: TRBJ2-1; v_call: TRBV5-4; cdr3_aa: CASSLVSGDNEQFF
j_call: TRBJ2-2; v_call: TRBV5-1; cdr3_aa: CASSLVREGELFF
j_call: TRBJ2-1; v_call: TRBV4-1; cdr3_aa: CASSQVWSSGGAYYNEQFF
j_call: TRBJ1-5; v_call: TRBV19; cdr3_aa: CASSIWGQGIYQPQHF
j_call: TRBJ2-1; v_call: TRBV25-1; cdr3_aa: CASSGDNEQFF
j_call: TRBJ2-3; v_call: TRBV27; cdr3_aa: CASSPRTGVMDTQYF
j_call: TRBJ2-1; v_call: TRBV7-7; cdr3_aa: CASSLGPPLTGDNEQFF
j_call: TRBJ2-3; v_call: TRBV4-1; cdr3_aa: CASSQDPRRGEGDTQYF
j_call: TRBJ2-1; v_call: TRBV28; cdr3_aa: CASIVGLEQFF
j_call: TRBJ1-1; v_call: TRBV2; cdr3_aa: CASRGPVTEAFF
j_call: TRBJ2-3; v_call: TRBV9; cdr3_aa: CASSVAGGATDTQYF
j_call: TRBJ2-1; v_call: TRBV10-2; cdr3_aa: CASAATYNEQFF
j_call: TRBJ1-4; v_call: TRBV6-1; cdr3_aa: CASSEDRYRDEKLFF
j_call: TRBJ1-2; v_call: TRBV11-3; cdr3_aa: CASSSPKPGQKPANYGYTF
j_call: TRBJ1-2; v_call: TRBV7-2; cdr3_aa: CASSLEGIGAQNYGYTF
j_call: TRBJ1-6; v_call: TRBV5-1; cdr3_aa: CASSPNPVGTGVSPLHF
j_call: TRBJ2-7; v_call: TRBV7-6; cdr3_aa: CASSPGLGDFLYEQYF
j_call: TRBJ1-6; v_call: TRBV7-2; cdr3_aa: CASSLVDRGPPLHF